What follows describes a single T cell receptor (beta chain). The antigen is unknown. This specimen belongs to a study of cytomegalovirus exposure and HLA in healthy donors. Primers for the PCR totalled 60 Vbeta and 13 Jbeta. The table came from immunoSEQ multiplex PCR; TCRdb's copy has only in-frame clones and leaves some out. The table includes about 130,000 clones, 70% to 80% detected once. V gave up 3 bases and J gave up 3 bases; unmatched junction bases: 5. Per the germline V gene, CDR1 is MNHNS and CDR2 is SASEGT. This CDR3 is built from 15 residues. Findings of the study overall: Researchers catalogued around 150 TCR beta chains as cytomegalovirus-associated. Under in vitro conditions, a few CMV-associated chains were confirmed as specific for CMV antigens. The Asian-associated ancestry cluster reportedly had fewer N-insertions than the approximately 690-donor mean in a later analysis.

The specimen was PBMCs. The sequence was collected from a human donor in good health. The chain joins TRBV6-1 to TRBJ2-4; 7 nucleotides agree with TRBD1. The CDR3: CASSDDRDSKNIQYF. In nucleotides, the CDR3 is TGTGCCAGCAGTGACGACCGGGACAGCAAAAACATTCAGTACTTC.